A selection of T cell receptor beta chains follows, all from one sample in a study of regulatory T cells in long-lasting Graves disease. TCRdb passed the multiplex PCR reads through MiXCR, listing each CDR3 protein once. The sample includes about 470,000 distinct CDR3 sequences, 15% to 20% of them seen just once. These records were also assigned to another study, of T cells in Graves' hyperthyroidism and ophthalmopathy.

Sequenced here: peripheral blood mononuclear cells (PBMCs), sampled at new diagnosis, from a patient treated with antithyroid drugs. Every receptor here comes from a man in his forties or fifties with Graves disease. Each CDR3 is given with its conserved first and last residue. A D gene is named only where the DNA matches it firmly. Rows may omit the clone size; those that give it use once, few, many or a size class.

v_gene,d_gene,j_gene,abundance,CDR3nt,CDR3aa
TRBV20-1,TRBD1,TRBJ2-1,few,TGCAGTGCTAGAGGCGGGGGACAGGGAAACAATGAGCAGTTCTTC,CSARGGGQGNNEQFF
TRBV6-2/TRBV6-3,TRBD2,TRBJ2-3,.,TGTGCCAGCACTCCAGGGACTAGCGGGAGCACAGATACGCAGTATTTT,CASTPGTSGSTDTQYF
TRBV19,.,TRBJ2-3,.,TGTGCCAGTAGTTTGAACAGAAGGGCAGATACGCAGTATTTT,CASSLNRRADTQYF
TRBV11-2,.,TRBJ1-1,large,TGTGCCAGCACTTCCTTCACTGAAGCTTTCTTT,CASTSFTEAFF
TRBV11-2,TRBD1,TRBJ2-7,many,TGTGCCAGCAGCTCACCGTGGACAGGGAATGTCTACGAGCAGTACTTC,CASSSPWTGNVYEQYF
TRBV5-4,.,TRBJ1-2,.,TGTGCCAGCAGCTTAATTGACATCAACTATGGCTACACCTTC,CASSLIDINYGYTF
TRBV20-1,.,TRBJ2-1,.,TGCAGTGCTAGGGCCTGGCACCGGCTATCGGATGAGCAGTTCTTC,CSARAWHRLSDEQFF
TRBV3-1,.,TRBJ1-2,many,TGTGCCAGCAGCCAAGCTACAGAAAGCTATGGCTACACCTTC,CASSQATESYGYTF
TRBV11-2,TRBD1,TRBJ2-2,many,TGTGCCAGCAGTCGACAGGGGGAAGCCGGGGAGCTGTTTTTT,CASSRQGEAGELFF
TRBV19,.,TRBJ1-5,few,TGTGCCAGTAGACAGGCGGGGATCAATCAGCCCCAGCATTTT,CASRQAGINQPQHF
TRBV2,.,TRBJ2-7,many,TGTGCCAGCAGTTGGGACACCCAAACGATATACTACGAGCAGTACTTC,CASSWDTQTIYYEQYF
TRBV19,.,TRBJ2-5,.,TGTGCCAGTAGTACCTACAGGGCGCTTAACCAAGAGACCCAGTACTTC,CASSTYRALNQETQYF
TRBV7-9,.,TRBJ2-1,many,TGTGCCAGCAGCTTAACCAGGAGCTCCTACAATGAGCAGTTCTTC,CASSLTRSSYNEQFF
TRBV28,.,TRBJ2-1,.,TGTGCCAGCGAGTCCAAGGGCCGAGTTTTATCTGAGCAGTCCTTC,CASESKGRVLSEQSF
TRBV29-1,TRBD2,TRBJ2-7,.,TGCAGCGTTTTGGGACTAGCGGGAGGGTTATCCTACGAGCAGTACTTC,CSVLGLAGGLSYEQYF
TRBV29-1,.,TRBJ1-2,few,TGCAGCGTTGAGTTCGGGTATGGCTACACCTTC,CSVEFGYGYTF
TRBV10-3,TRBD1,TRBJ1-1,few,TGTGCCATCGGGAGGACAGGGGGCACTGAAGCTTTCTTT,CAIGRTGGTEAFF
TRBV20-1,.,TRBJ1-2,few,TGCAGTGCTAGAGTCGGGAGTGGCTATGGCTACACCTTC,CSARVGSGYGYTF
TRBV4-1,TRBD1,TRBJ1-2,.,TGCGCCAGCAGCCAAGAGACAGGGACTAGCGGCTACACCTTC,CASSQETGTSGYTF
TRBV20-1,.,TRBJ1-5,.,TGCAGTGCTAGCGGGCAGATGGGGCCTAACAATCAGCCCCAGCATTTT,CSASGQMGPNNQPQHF
TRBV5-1,TRBD1,TRBJ1-4,many,TGCGCCAGCAGCCAGACAGGGGCTAATGAAAAACTGTTTTTT,CASSQTGANEKLFF
TRBV12-3/TRBV12-4,TRBD1,TRBJ1-2,many,TGTGCCAGCAGTTTGGACAGGCTGACTAACTATGGCTACACCTTC,CASSLDRLTNYGYTF
TRBV20-1,.,TRBJ1-5,many,TGCAGTGCTTCCGAGGGGAGTAGCAATCAGCCCCAGCATTTT,CSASEGSSNQPQHF
TRBV28,.,TRBJ2-7,many,TGTGCCAGCTCGAGGGGTTCCCAGTACTTC,CASSRGSQYF
TRBV20-1,TRBD1,TRBJ2-5,many,TGCAGTGCGGACTCCTTCGGGACAGGGGTAGGAGAGACCCAGTACTTC,CSADSFGTGVGETQYF
TRBV7-3,.,TRBJ2-7,many,TGTGCCAGCAGCTTAACGTCCCGGGAGTATAGCAACCACGAGCAGTACTTC,CASSLTSREYSNHEQYF
TRBV6-2/TRBV6-3,TRBD1,TRBJ2-4,many,TGTGCCAGCAGTGAAGACAGGGTGGCAAACATTCAGTACTTC,CASSEDRVANIQYF
TRBV7-2,.,TRBJ2-1,few,TGTGCCAGCAGCTCACTAAAAGAGACTTACAATGAGCAGTTCTTC,CASSSLKETYNEQFF
TRBV18,TRBD1,TRBJ2-7,.,TGTGCCAGCTCAGCAACAGGGGGCGCCTCCTACGAGCAGTACTTC,CASSATGGASYEQYF
TRBV6-2/TRBV6-3,.,TRBJ1-1,.,TGTGCCAGCAGCCGCAGTAGCCTGAACACTGAAGCTTTCTTT,CASSRSSLNTEAFF
TRBV4-1,TRBD2,TRBJ2-1,.,TGCGCCAGCAGCCAAGCCTGGCGGGGGGGGACCGCCTACAATGAGCAGTTCTTC,CASSQAWRGGTAYNEQFF
TRBV30,TRBD1,TRBJ2-1,once,TGTGCCGGCCGGGACAGCTCCTACAATGAGCAGTTCTTC,CAGRDSSYNEQFF
TRBV20-1,.,TRBJ1-1,many,TGCAGTGCTAGAGATATCGGGCCAGGGATGAACACTGAAGCTTTCTTT,CSARDIGPGMNTEAFF
TRBV11-2,TRBD1,TRBJ1-5,.,TGTGCCAGCAGTGGGGACAGAGCACCTAGCAATCAGCCCCAGCATTTT,CASSGDRAPSNQPQHF
TRBV2,TRBD2,TRBJ2-3,few,TGTGCCAGCAGGACCCGGACTAGCGGGCCTACAGATACGCAGTATTTT,CASRTRTSGPTDTQYF
TRBV18,.,TRBJ2-1,few,TGTGCCAGCTCACCAAAGAACGGCCAGCATGAGCAGTTCTTC,CASSPKNGQHEQFF